This T cell receptor beta chain was sequenced during a study of T cell responses to AZD1222 COVID-19 vaccine. Findings and caveats of the study: Only a handful of AZD1222 recipients, several in all, had baseline seropositivity. Clonal diversity was possibly underestimated; the donors were predominantly white British and more often female. As reported, nearly half of all spike-specific TCRs target variant regions that are unmutated. The study sampled repertoires only after the peak T cell response.

Measured with immunoSEQ multiplex PCR; TCRdb has only the in-frame clones, and not every one. This sample has under 200,000 clones, with 90% to 95% found just once. The length of the CDR3 is 16 residues. CDR1 and CDR2 from the germline V gene are MNHNS and SASEGT. The V and J ends lost 3 bases and 7 bases, in that order; junction bases with no gene match: 10. Notes on this clone: What it binds is not known.

The TCR was taken from an adult who received the AZD1222 COVID-19 vaccine. The material was peripheral blood, obtained 28 days after the second AZD1222 dose. This chain uses TRBV6-1 with TRBJ2-5; 11 bases align to TRBD2. CDR3 protein: CASSETGTSGLGTQYF. The CDR3, as DNA: TGTGCCAGCAGTGAGACTGGGACTAGCGGTCTGGGGACCCAGTACTTC.